This TCR beta chain stems from a study of shared clonotypes between healthy human individuals. Details on this clone: Its antigen is as yet unknown.

The data were produced by immunoSEQ multiplex PCR, yet TCRdb's version contains in-frame clones alone and is incomplete. The sample records more than 1,200,000 clones, 98% being singletons. Overall study results and limits: The represented genetic and exposure-history diversity was limited by the small number of donors.

Splitting of CD4+ cells produced CD45RA+ naive and CD45RA-negative memory subsets. The CDR3 runs 15 residues. CDR1 and CDR2 from the germline V gene are SGHRS and YFSETQ. V was clipped by 1 base and J by 1 base, with 11 bases between them. The chain couples TRBV5-1 to TRBJ2-5; no clear D gene. This TCR came from a man aged 25-45 years in good health. What was sequenced was naive CD4+ T cells sorted from blood. Noted subset: CD45RA+ positively selected. Here the CDR3 DNA reads TGCGCCAGCAGCTTGCGAAAGTGGGGCCAAGAGACCCAGTACTTC. As protein: CASSLRKWGQETQYF.